This TCR beta chain appears in the sequencing data of a study of radiation and T cells in renal cell carcinoma. Time point specified: baseline pretreatment blood. Regarding treatment: 15 Gy SBRT to primary tumor, nephrectomy 4 weeks later. With respect to this clone: Its target is unknown.

Study-wide findings and caveats: From baseline, blood top tumor clonotypes peaked at 2 weeks post-radiation.

Repertoires were generated with immunoSEQ multiplex PCR, while TCRdb's copy carries only in-frame clones and drops some. The data contain 150,000 or so clones, roughly 90% of them singletons. This CDR3 is built from 13 residues. The V and J ends lost 8 bases and 9 bases, in that order; junction bases with no gene match: 8. Germline assignment: CDR1 MDHEN and CDR2 SYDVKM. The rearrangement uses TRBV28 and TRBJ1-5, with TRBD1 matching 9 bases. The TCR sequence derives from a woman aged 70-85 years with renal cell carcinoma. The source material was blood, sampled from a patient whose treatment included radiotherapy and nephrectomy. The CDR3 DNA follows: TGTGCCAGCGGCGGGGACAGGGTTGCGCCCCAGCATTTT. Protein product: CASGGDRVAPQHF.